This T cell receptor beta chain was recorded in a study of cytomegalovirus exposure and HLA in healthy donors. Of note for this clone: Antigen: not known.

Points from the study as a whole: It is likely that the observed cluster of highly shared sequence variants was a sequencing artifact. A later analysis found TCR association rates differed by HLA locus, highest for DRB1 and lowest for HLA-C. Association of 15,000 to 20,000 TCR beta sequences with HLA alleles was found at 0.05 false discovery rate in a later analysis.

Researchers ran the PCR with 60 Vbeta and 13 Jbeta primers. In the authors' methods: A follow-up analysis tallied around 76 million unique TCR beta chains, 9 million to 11 million shared. Here immunoSEQ multiplex PCR was the method, and the copy in TCRdb shows in-frame clones only, minus some. V, J and clone size reflect that table, while D and trimming were determined from the DNA. In the table there are some 210,000 clones, 77% of which are singletons. Germline CDR1 is LNHDA and CDR2 is SQIVND (reference sequence). J gave up 3 bases and V 4 bases, and 10 bases lay outside the gene matches. The CDR3 is made up of 17 amino acids.

The gene calls are TRBV19 and TRBJ1-5; 9 bases agree with TRBD1. Material: PBMCs. The clonotype comes from a woman in her 30s in good health and CMV-seropositive. CDR3 DNA: TGTGCCAGTAGTAAAACACAGGGGGCATCAATCAATCAGCCCCAGCATTTT. Protein sequence: CASSKTQGASINQPQHF.